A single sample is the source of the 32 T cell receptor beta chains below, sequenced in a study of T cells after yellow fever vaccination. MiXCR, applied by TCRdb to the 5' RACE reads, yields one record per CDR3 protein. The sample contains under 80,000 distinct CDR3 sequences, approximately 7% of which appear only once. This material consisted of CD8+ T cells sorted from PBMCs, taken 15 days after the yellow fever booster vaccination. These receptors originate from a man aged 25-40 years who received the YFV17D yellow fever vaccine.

The CDR3 sequence is CATGGPGSVYEQYF. The CDR3 DNA follows: TGTGCCACCGGTGGCCCCGGATCGGTCTACGAGCAGTACTTC. The chain links TRBV5-4 to TRBJ2-7; D is ambiguous. Looked up from germline, CDR1 is SGHNT and CDR2 is YYREEE (reference sequence). The CDR3 spans 14 residues. Trimming took off 9 bases at V and 3 bases at J, with 19 bases between the two ends.

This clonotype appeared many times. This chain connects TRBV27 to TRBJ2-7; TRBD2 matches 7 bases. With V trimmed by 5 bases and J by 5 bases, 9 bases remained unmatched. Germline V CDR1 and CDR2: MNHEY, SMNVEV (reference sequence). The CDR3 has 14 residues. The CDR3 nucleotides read TGTGCCAGCAGTCCCGGACTAGTTATCGACGAGCAGTACTTC. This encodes CASSPGLVIDEQYF.

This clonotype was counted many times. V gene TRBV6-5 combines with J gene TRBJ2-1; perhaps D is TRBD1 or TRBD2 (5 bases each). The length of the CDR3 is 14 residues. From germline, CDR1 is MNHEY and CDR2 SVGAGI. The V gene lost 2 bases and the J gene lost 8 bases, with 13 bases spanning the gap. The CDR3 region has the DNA TGTGCCAGCAGTTACAGGGGACCCCCCTATGAGCAGTTCTTC. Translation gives CASSYRGPPYEQFF.

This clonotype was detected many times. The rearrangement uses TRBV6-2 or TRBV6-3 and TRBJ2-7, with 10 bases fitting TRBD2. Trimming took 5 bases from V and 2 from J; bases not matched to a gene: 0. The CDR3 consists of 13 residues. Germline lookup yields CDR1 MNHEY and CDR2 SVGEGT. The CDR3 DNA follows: TGTGCCAGCAGTCTAGCGGGGGCCTACGAGCAGTACTTC. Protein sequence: CASSLAGAYEQYF.

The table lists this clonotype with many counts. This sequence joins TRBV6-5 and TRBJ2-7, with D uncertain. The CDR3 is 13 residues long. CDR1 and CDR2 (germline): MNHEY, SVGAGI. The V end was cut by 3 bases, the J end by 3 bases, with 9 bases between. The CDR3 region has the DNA TGTGCCAGCAGTTATGCGCCCGGCTACGAGCAGTACTTC. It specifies CASSYAPGYEQYF.

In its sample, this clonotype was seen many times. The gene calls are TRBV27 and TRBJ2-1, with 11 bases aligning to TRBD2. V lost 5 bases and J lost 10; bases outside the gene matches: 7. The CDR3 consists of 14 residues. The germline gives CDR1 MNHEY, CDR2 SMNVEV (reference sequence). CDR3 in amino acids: CASSPLAGGGEQFF. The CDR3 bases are TGTGCCAGCAGTCCCCTAGCGGGAGGTGGCGAGCAGTTCTTC.

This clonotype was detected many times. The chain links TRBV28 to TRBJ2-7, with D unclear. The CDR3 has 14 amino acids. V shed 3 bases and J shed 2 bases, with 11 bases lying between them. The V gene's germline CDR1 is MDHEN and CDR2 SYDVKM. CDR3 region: CASSFPSTAYEQYF. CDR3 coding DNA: TGTGCCAGCAGTTTTCCTAGTACGGCCTACGAGCAGTACTTC.

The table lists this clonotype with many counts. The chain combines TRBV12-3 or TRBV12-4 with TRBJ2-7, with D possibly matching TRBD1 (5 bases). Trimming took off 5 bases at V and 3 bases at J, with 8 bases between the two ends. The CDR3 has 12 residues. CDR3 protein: CASSTDSYEQYF. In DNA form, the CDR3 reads TGTGCCAGCAGTACCGACAGCTACGAGCAGTACTTC.

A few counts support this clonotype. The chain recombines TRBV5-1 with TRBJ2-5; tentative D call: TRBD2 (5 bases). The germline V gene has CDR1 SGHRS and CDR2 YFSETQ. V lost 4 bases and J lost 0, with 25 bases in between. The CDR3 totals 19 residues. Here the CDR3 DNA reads TGCGCCAGCAGCCCGGAGGAGGAACCCTATGATAAATACCAAGAGACCCAGTACTTC. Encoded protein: CASSPEEEPYDKYQETQYF.

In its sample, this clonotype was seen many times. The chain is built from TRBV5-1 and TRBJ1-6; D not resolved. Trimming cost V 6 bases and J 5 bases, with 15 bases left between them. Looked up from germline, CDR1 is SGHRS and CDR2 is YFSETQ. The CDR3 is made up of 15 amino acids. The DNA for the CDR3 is TGCGCCAGCAAAGACGGGAATCAAAATAATTCACCCCTCCACTTT. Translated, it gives CASKDGNQNNSPLHF. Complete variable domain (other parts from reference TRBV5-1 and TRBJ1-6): KAGVTQTPRYLIKTRGQQVTLSCSPISGHRSVSWYQQTPGQGLQFLFEYFSETQRNKGNFPGRFSGRQFSNSRSEMNVSTLELGDSALYLCASKDGNQNNSPLHFGNGTRLTVT.

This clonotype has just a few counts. The CDR3 sequence: CATRELYGYTF. The CDR3 nucleotides read TGTGCCACCAGGGAGCTCTATGGCTACACCTTC. The rearrangement joins TRBV2 to TRBJ1-2; D perhaps matches TRBD1 (5 bases). The germline V gene encodes CDR1 SNHLY and CDR2 FYNNEI. V was shortened by 10 bases and J by 4 bases, with 10 bases between the two germline ends. CDR3 length: 11 amino acids.

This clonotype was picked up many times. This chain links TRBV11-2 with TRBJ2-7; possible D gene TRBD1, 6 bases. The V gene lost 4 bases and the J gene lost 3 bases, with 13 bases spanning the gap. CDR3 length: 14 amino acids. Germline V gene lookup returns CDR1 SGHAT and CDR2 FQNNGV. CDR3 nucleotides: TGTGCCAGCAGCTCCCACAGGGCGGTCTACGAGCAGTACTTC. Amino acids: CASSSHRAVYEQYF.

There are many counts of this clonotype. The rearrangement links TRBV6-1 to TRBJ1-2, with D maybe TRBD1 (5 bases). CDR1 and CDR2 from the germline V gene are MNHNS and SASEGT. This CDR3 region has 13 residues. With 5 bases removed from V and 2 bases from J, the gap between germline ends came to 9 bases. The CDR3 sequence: CASSQWGNYGYTF. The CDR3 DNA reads TGTGCCAGCAGTCAATGGGGGAACTATGGCTACACCTTC.

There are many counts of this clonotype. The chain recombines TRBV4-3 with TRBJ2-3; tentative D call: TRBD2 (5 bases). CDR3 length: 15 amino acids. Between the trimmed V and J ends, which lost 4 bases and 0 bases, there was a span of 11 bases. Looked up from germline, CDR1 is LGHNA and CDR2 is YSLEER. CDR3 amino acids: CASSPRAVSTDTQYF. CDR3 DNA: TGCGCCAGCAGCCCTAGAGCGGTGAGCACAGATACGCAGTATTTT.

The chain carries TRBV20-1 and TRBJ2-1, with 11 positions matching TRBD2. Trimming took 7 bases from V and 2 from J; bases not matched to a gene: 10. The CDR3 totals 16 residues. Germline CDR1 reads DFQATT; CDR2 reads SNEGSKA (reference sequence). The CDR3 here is CSGELAGVSAYNEQFF. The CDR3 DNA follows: TGCAGTGGGGAACTAGCGGGAGTTAGCGCCTACAATGAGCAGTTCTTC.

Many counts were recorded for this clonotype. CDR3 nucleotides: TGCGCCAGCAGCCACGGCCCGAGAGACCCAGTTCATCCCCGAGAGACCCAGTACTTC. It codes for CASSHGPRDPVHPRETQYF. The chain combines TRBV5-1 with TRBJ2-5; D is unresolved. Germline V CDR1 and CDR2: SGHRS, YFSETQ. The ends were cut back, 4 bases at V and 4 bases at J, with 29 bases in the middle. The CDR3 totals 19 residues. Variable domain in full (rest from reference TRBV5-1 and TRBJ2-5): KAGVTQTPRYLIKTRGQQVTLSCSPISGHRSVSWYQQTPGQGLQFLFEYFSETQRNKGNFPGRFSGRQFSNSRSEMNVSTLELGDSALYLCASSHGPRDPVHPRETQYFGPGTRLLVL.

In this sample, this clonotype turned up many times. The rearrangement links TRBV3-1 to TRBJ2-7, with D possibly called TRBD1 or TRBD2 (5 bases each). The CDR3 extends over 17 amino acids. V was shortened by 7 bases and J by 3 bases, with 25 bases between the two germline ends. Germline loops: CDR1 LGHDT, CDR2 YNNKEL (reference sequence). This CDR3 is CASTLTGTSSEYYEQYF. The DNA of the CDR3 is TGTGCCAGCACCCTCACCGGGACCTCAAGTGAGTACTACGAGCAGTACTTC.

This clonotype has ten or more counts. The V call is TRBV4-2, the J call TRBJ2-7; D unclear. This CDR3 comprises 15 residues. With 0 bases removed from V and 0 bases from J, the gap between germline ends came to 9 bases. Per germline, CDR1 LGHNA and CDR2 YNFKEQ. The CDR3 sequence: CASSQDDGYSYEQYF. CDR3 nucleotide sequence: TGTGCCAGCAGCCAAGATGACGGCTACTCCTACGAGCAGTACTTC.

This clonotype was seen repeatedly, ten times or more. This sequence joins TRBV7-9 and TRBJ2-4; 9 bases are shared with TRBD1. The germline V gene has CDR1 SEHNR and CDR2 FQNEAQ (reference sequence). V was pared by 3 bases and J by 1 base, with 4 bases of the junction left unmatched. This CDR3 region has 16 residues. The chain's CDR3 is CASSLLTGGAKNIQYF. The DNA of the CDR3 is TGTGCCAGCAGCTTGCTGACAGGGGGTGCCAAAAACATTCAGTACTTC.

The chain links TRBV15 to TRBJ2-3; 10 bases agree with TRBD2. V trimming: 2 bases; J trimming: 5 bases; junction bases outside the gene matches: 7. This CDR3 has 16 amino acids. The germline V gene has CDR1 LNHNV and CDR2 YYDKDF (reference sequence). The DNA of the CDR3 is TGTGCCACCAGCAGATTGAGCGGGAGGGCCTTAGATACGCAGTATTTT. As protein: CATSRLSGRALDTQYF.

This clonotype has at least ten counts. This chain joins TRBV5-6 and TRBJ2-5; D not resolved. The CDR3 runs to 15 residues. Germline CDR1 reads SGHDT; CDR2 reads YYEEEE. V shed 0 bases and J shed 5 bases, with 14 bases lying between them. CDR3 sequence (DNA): TGTGCCAGCAGCTTGGAGGGTAGAAAGAGGGAGACCCAGTACTTC. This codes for CASSLEGRKRETQYF.

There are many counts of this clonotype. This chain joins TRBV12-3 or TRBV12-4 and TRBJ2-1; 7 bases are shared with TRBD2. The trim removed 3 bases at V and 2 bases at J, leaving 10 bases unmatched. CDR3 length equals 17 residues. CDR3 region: CASSFDVLAKAYNEQFF. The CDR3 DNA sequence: TGTGCCAGCAGTTTTGACGTACTAGCGAAAGCCTACAATGAGCAGTTCTTC.

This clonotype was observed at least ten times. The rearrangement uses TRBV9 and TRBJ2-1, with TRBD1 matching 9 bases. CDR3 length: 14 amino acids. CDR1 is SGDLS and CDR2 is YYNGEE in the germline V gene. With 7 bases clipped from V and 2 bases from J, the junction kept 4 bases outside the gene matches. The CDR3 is CASATGGTYNEQFF. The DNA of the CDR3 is TGTGCCAGCGCAACAGGGGGCACCTACAATGAGCAGTTCTTC.

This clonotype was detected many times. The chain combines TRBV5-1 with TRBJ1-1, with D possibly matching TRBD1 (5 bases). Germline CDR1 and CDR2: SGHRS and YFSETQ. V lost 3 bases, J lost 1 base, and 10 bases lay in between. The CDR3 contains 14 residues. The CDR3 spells CASSSSQGNTEAFF. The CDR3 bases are TGCGCCAGCAGCTCCTCGCAGGGGAACACTGAAGCTTTCTTT.

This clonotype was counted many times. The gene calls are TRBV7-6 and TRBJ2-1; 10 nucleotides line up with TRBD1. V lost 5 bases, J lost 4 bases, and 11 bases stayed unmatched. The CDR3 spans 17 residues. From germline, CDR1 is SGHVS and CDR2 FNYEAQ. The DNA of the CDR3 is TGTGCCAGCAGCCCCTCTTGGGGGACAGGGGCTTACAATGAGCAGTTCTTC. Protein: CASSPSWGTGAYNEQFF. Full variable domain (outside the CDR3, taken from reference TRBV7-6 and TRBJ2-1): GAGVSQSPRYKVTKRGQDVALRCDPISGHVSLYWYRQALGQGPEFLTYFNYEAQQDKSGLPNDRFSAERPEGSISTLTIQRTEQRDSAMYRCASSPSWGTGAYNEQFFGPGTRLTVL.

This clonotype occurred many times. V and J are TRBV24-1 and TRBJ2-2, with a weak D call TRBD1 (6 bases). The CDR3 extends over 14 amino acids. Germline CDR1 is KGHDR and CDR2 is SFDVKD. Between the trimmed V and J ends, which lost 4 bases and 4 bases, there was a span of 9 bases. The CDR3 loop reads CATSDGQFTGELFF. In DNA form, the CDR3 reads TGTGCCACCAGTGACGGACAGTTCACCGGGGAGCTGTTTTTT.

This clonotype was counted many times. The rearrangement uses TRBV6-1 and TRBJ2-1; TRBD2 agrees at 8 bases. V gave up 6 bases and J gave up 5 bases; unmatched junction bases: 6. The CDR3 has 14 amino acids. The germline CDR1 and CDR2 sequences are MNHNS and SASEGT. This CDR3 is CASRVAGQHNEQFF. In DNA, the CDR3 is TGTGCCAGCAGGGTAGCGGGACAACACAATGAGCAGTTCTTC.

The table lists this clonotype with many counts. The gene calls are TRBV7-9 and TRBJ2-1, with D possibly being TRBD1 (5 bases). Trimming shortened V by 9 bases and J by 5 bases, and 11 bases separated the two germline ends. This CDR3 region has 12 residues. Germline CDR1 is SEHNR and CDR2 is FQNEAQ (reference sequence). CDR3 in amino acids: CARVADNNEQFF. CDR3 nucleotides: TGTGCCAGGGTGGCGGACAACAATGAGCAGTTCTTC.

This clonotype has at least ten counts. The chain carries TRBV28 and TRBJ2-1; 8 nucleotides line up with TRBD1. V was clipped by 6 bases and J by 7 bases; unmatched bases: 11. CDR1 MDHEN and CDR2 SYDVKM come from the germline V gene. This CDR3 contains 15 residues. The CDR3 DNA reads TGTGCCAGCAGCGCCGGACAGGGCGTATGGAATGAGCAGTTCTTC. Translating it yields CASSAGQGVWNEQFF.

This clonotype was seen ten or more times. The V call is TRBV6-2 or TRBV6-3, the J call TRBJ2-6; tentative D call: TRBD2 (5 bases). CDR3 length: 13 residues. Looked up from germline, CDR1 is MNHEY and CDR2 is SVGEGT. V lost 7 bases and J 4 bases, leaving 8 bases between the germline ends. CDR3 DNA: TGTGCCAGCACCGCGGGCGGGGCCAACGTCCTGACTTTC. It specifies CASTAGGANVLTF.

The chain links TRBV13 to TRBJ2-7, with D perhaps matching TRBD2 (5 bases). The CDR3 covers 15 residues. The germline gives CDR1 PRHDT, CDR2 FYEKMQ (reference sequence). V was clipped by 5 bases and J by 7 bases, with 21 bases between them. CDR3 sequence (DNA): TGTGCCAGCAGCCAGCCGCTCGCAGGCCCGGGGGAGCAGTACTTC. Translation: CASSQPLAGPGEQYF.

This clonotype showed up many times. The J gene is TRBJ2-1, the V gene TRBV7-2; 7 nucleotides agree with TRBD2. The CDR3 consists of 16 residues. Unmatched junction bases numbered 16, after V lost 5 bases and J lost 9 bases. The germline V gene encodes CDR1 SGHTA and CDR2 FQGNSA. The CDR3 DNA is TGTGCCAGCAGCCCAACGGGAGGAAGGCCCTTGGTTGAGCAGTTCTTC. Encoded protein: CASSPTGGRPLVEQFF. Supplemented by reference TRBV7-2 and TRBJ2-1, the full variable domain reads GAGVSQSPSNKVTEKGKDVELRCDPISGHTALYWYRQSLGQGLEFLIYFQGNSAPDKSGLPSDRFSAERTGGSVSTLTIQRTQQEDSAVYLCASSPTGGRPLVEQFFGPGTRLTVL.